The 18 T cell receptor beta chains below were found in one sample sequenced in a study of cytomegalovirus exposure and HLA in healthy donors. PCR employed 60 Vbeta and 13 Jbeta primers. Profiled with immunoSEQ multiplex PCR; TCRdb holds only in-frame clones, not every one. The repertoire has under 200,000 clones, around 80% of them found once; the top ten carry approximately 0.69%. What was sequenced was PBMCs. Receptors originate from a woman aged 40 to 55 in good health and CMV-seronegative.

The chain couples TRBV6-1 to TRBJ1-5; 7 bases are a match to TRBD1. The ends lost 5 bases at V and 7 bases at J; junction bases unmatched: 8. This CDR3 is 14 amino acids long. Per the germline V gene, CDR1 is MNHNS and CDR2 is SASEGT. In DNA form, the CDR3 reads TGTGCCAGCAGTAACAGGTTAGGGGGCCAGCCCCAGCATTTT. Translation: CASSNRLGGQPQHF.

The rearrangement joins TRBV5-1 to TRBJ2-7, with 7 bases fitting TRBD1. CDR1 is SGHRS and CDR2 is YFSETQ in the germline V gene. The V segment lost 4 bases and the J segment 1 base; nucleotides outside the gene matches: 5. There are 14 residues in the CDR3. The CDR3: CASSHGQESYEQYF. CDR3 DNA: TGCGCCAGCAGCCACGGACAGGAGTCCTACGAGCAGTACTTC.

This clone was counted a few times. V and J are TRBV4-2 and TRBJ1-1; 7 bases are a match to TRBD1. This CDR3 is built from 13 residues. V dropped 4 bases and J dropped 5; count of bases not matched to a gene: 4. Germline V gene sequence: CDR1 LGHNA, CDR2 YNFKEQ. This chain's CDR3 is CASSRGTETEAFF. In DNA, the CDR3 is TGTGCCAGCAGCCGGGGGACAGAAACTGAAGCTTTCTTT.

The chain couples TRBV28 to TRBJ1-1; perhaps TRBD1 as D (5 bases). The CDR3 covers 13 residues. V was clipped by 6 bases and J by 5 bases, with 13 bases between them. Germline-derived CDR1 and CDR2 are MDHEN and SYDVKM. The chain's CDR3 is CASRGPAKTEAFF. The CDR3 DNA is TGTGCCAGCAGGGGGCCCGCCAAGACTGAAGCTTTCTTT.

This clone was detected only once. The V gene is TRBV2, the J gene TRBJ1-2, with D uncertain. V gave up 4 bases and J gave up 3 bases, with 12 bases separating them. Germline V CDR1 and CDR2: SNHLY, FYNNEI. CDR3 length equals 14 residues. The CDR3 DNA reads as TGTGCCAGCAGTGCAAGAGGGAGGGACTATGGCTACACCTTC. It yields the protein CASSARGRDYGYTF.

J is TRBJ2-1 and V is TRBV19; TRBD1 matches at 7 bases. Germline lookup yields CDR1 LNHDA and CDR2 SQIVND (reference sequence). The CDR3 runs 15 residues. After removal of 6 bases from V and 5 bases from J, the junction contained 10 bases not matched to a gene. The CDR3 loop reads CASRSNRGAHNEQFF. For the CDR3, the DNA is TGTGCCAGTAGGTCCAACAGGGGCGCCCACAATGAGCAGTTCTTC.

The chain is built from TRBV14 and TRBJ1-1; tentative D call: TRBD1 (6 bases). With 4 bases removed from V and 8 bases from J, the gap between germline ends came to 11 bases. Germline CDR1 is SGHDN and CDR2 is FVKESK. This CDR3 region has 12 residues. In DNA, the CDR3 is TGTGCCAGCAGCCGTCACAGGGTCGAAGCTTTCTTT. Translated: CASSRHRVEAFF.

The V call is TRBV28, the J call TRBJ2-1, with D perhaps TRBD2 (6 bases). This CDR3 contains 12 residues. Trimming pared 6 bases from V and 7 bases from J, leaving 10 bases between. Germline CDR1 is MDHEN and CDR2 is SYDVKM. CDR3 nucleotide sequence: TGTGCCAGCAGCTATAGCGGAAATGAGCAGTTCTTC. As protein: CASSYSGNEQFF.

The chain links TRBV5-5 to TRBJ2-7; 9 bases align to TRBD1. The junction had 7 bases not matched to a gene; V was cut back by 4 bases and J by 5 bases. The CDR3 has 14 amino acids. Germline CDR1 and CDR2: SGHKS and YYEKEE (reference sequence). CDR3 region: CASSPDRGGDEQYF. The CDR3 DNA reads TGTGCCAGCAGCCCGGACAGGGGTGGGGACGAGCAGTACTTC.

This clone was counted a few times. The chain has TRBV4-1 and TRBJ1-2, with D uncertain. The CDR3 has 13 residues. Trimming took off 10 bases at V and 4 bases at J, with 16 bases between the two ends. Germline V gene data show CDR1 as MGHRA and CDR2 as YSYEKL. Here the CDR3 reads CATRRDISYGYTF. The CDR3 DNA sequence: TGCGCCACCCGGCGGGATATTAGCTATGGCTACACCTTC.

The chain recombines TRBV7-2 with TRBJ1-6; the D gene is possibly TRBD1 (5 bases). This CDR3 contains 15 residues. The germline V gene has CDR1 SGHTA and CDR2 FQGNSA. V was shortened by 1 base and J by 8 bases, with 12 bases between the two germline ends. The CDR3 DNA follows: TGTGCCAGCAGCTTAGTCGGGGACTCAGATTCACCCCTCCACTTT. Its translation: CASSLVGDSDSPLHF. The whole variable domain, filled in from reference TRBV7-2 and TRBJ1-6, reads GAGVSQSPSNKVTEKGKDVELRCDPISGHTALYWYRQSLGQGLEFLIYFQGNSAPDKSGLPSDRFSAERTGGSVSTLTIQRTQQEDSAVYLCASSLVGDSDSPLHFGNGTRLTVT.

J is TRBJ1-2 and V is TRBV4-1, with 7 bases aligning to TRBD1. Germline loops: CDR1 MGHRA, CDR2 YSYEKL. There are 16 residues in the CDR3. V shed 1 base and J 7 bases; nucleotides not matched to a gene: 12. CDR3 sequence: CASSQVLGKSGGGYTF. The CDR3 nucleotides are TGCGCCAGCAGCCAAGTCCTCGGAAAGTCAGGGGGTGGCTACACCTTC.

The rearrangement joins TRBV19 to TRBJ2-7; TRBD1 matches at 8 bases. Trimming at V came to 5 bases and at J to 4 bases, leaving 7 bases not matched to a gene. The CDR3 consists of 14 residues. Germline loops: CDR1 LNHDA, CDR2 SQIVND (reference sequence). CDR3 DNA sequence: TGTGCCAGTAGTGGACAGGGAGGATCGTACGAGCAGTACTTC. Translation gives CASSGQGGSYEQYF.

The gene calls are TRBV4-2 and TRBJ2-2; D is possibly TRBD1 (6 bases). Trimming cost V 3 bases and J 7 bases, with 15 bases left between them. The CDR3 covers 15 residues. From germline, CDR1 is LGHNA and CDR2 YNFKEQ. This CDR3 reads CASSQGALANGELFF. The CDR3, as DNA: TGTGCCAGCAGCCAGGGGGCTCTGGCCAACGGGGAGCTGTTTTTT.

This clone turned up a few times. The chain recombines TRBV6-1 with TRBJ1-1; D unresolved. CDR3 length equals 16 residues. The ends were cut back, 0 bases at V and 0 bases at J, with 11 bases in the middle. Looked up from germline, CDR1 is MNHNS and CDR2 is SASEGT. This chain's CDR3 is CASSEALEIMNTEAFF. Here the CDR3 DNA reads TGTGCCAGCAGTGAAGCCCTTGAGATAATGAACACTGAAGCTTTCTTT.

V is TRBV29-1 and J is TRBJ1-3; 7 nucleotides align to TRBD1. The V and J ends lost 5 bases and 3 bases, in that order; junction bases with no gene match: 4. Germline-derived CDR1 and CDR2 are SQVTM and ANQGSEA. The CDR3 sequence is 13 residues long. CDR3 nucleotides: TGCAGCGTTACTGACAGGGATGGAAACACCATATATTTT. Its translation is CSVTDRDGNTIYF.

This clone appeared many times. This chain uses TRBV4-1 with TRBJ2-2; D gene unclear. This CDR3 has 17 residues. The ends were cut back, 0 bases at V and 0 bases at J, with 11 bases in the middle. Germline V gene data show CDR1 as MGHRA and CDR2 as YSYEKL. Written as DNA, the CDR3 is TGCGCCAGCAGCCAAGACTTTAACGGAGCGAACACCGGGGAGCTGTTTTTT. This translates into CASSQDFNGANTGELFF.

This CDR3 reads CASSLVRGGAEDTQYF. CDR3 sequence (DNA): TGTGCCAGCAGCTTGGTCCGAGGGGGCGCAGAAGATACGCAGTATTTT. The V call is TRBV5-6, the J call TRBJ2-3; TRBD1 aligns across 7 bases. This CDR3 has 16 residues. Unmatched junction bases numbered 9, after V lost 0 bases and J lost 5 bases. CDR1 and CDR2 from the germline V gene are SGHDT and YYEEEE.